The clone carrying this T cell receptor (beta chain) appeared a single time. Its antigen is as yet unknown. This specimen comes from a study of shared clonotypes between healthy human individuals. The method was immunoSEQ multiplex PCR; TCRdb's version includes in-frame clones alone and lacks a portion of them. The data show roughly 1.4 million clones, with around 98.5% seen just once and 0.36% held by the top ten. Study findings and constraints: Generation probability values for non-shared clonotypes were lower than those for clonotypes shared by all four donors. Estimated richness values were generally larger in naive subsets than in memory subsets.

The CDR3 has 15 amino acids. V was shortened by 2 bases and J by 2 bases, with 12 bases between the two germline ends. Germline lookup yields CDR1 MNHEY and CDR2 SVGAGI. The TCR sequence derives from a man aged 25 to 40 in good health. Material: naive CD4+ T cells sorted from blood. Subset reported: CD45RA+ positively selected. The V and J genes are TRBV6-5 and TRBJ1-2; D unclear. Written as DNA, the CDR3 is TGTGCCAGCAGTTACAGCGGCAGCTTAAACTATGGCTACACCTTC. Amino acids: CASSYSGSLNYGYTF.